Presented here are 17 T cell receptor beta chains from one specimen sequenced in a study of shared clonotypes between healthy human individuals. The method was immunoSEQ multiplex PCR; TCRdb's version includes in-frame clones alone and lacks a portion of them. This sample has fewer than 600,000 clones, with more than 75% found just once. Sequenced: PBMCs. The receptors originated from a woman in her thirties or forties in good health. Some clones in this sample may be carry-over from other donors' samples.

This chain links TRBV28 with TRBJ1-2; 7 nucleotides agree with TRBD1. The CDR3 covers 15 residues. V was clipped by 5 bases and J by 3 bases; unmatched bases: 9. Germline CDR1 MDHEN, CDR2 SYDVKM. The CDR3 DNA is TGTGCCAGCAGTGACCCTAGGGGGCAGGACTATGGCTACACCTTC. It is translated as CASSDPRGQDYGYTF.

J is TRBJ2-3 and V is TRBV6-5, with D tentatively TRBD2 (6 bases). The CDR3 covers 12 residues. Germline V gene data show CDR1 as MNHEY and CDR2 as SVGAGI. The V end lost 8 bases, the J end lost 1 base, and 7 bases lay between the germline ends. The CDR3: CASGGGTDTQYF. The CDR3 bases are TGTGCCAGCGGAGGGGGCACAGATACGCAGTATTTT.

To note about this clone: Other DNA variants within this sample encode the same CDR3. This chain links TRBV7-8 with TRBJ1-1; D remains unclear. Germline V gene data show CDR1 as SGHVS and CDR2 as FQNEAQ. V lost 1 base, J lost 1 base, and 4 bases lay in between. This CDR3 spans 13 amino acids. The CDR3 DNA reads TGTGCCAGCAGCTTAGGGCGGAACACTGAAGCTTTCTTT. Translating gives CASSLGRNTEAFF.

The chain uses TRBV5-1 and TRBJ2-1; the D is unclear. In germline, CDR1 is SGHRS, CDR2 YFSETQ. The CDR3 is made up of 12 amino acids. The ends were cut back, 1 base at V and 12 bases at J, with 11 bases in the middle. CDR3 region: CASSLRAQGQFF. The CDR3 bases are TGCGCCAGCAGCTTGCGCGCGCAAGGGCAGTTCTTC.

The chain links TRBV7-9 to TRBJ2-7; 7 positions match TRBD1. The germline V gene has CDR1 SEHNR and CDR2 FQNEAQ (reference sequence). This CDR3 comprises 14 residues. J was trimmed by 3 bases and V by 4 bases; bases with no gene match: 6. CDR3 nucleotide sequence: TGTGCCAGCAGCTACCGGGACAGTGGCTACGAGCAGTACTTC. Amino acid sequence: CASSYRDSGYEQYF.

This clone appeared once. J is TRBJ2-2 and V is TRBV28; TRBD2 agrees at 9 bases. J gave up 7 bases and V 2 bases, and 5 bases lay outside the gene matches. Germline loops: CDR1 MDHEN, CDR2 SYDVKM. CDR3 length equals 15 residues. As DNA, the CDR3 is TGTGCCAGCAGTTTAGGCGGGAGGGCCGACGGGGAGCTGTTTTTT. This translates into CASSLGGRADGELFF.

Only a few counts were recorded for this clone. J is TRBJ2-3 and V is TRBV6-1; 12 nucleotides align to TRBD2. Germline trimming cut 4 bases from V and 4 bases from J; bases unmatched to any gene: 3. Per the germline V gene, CDR1 is MNHNS and CDR2 is SASEGT. The length of the CDR3 is 15 residues. CDR3 sequence (DNA): TGTGCCAGCAGTGCGACTAGCGGGAGCTCAGATACGCAGTATTTT. Protein product: CASSATSGSSDTQYF.

This clone was observed a single time. The V and J genes are TRBV7-9 and TRBJ2-7; TRBD2 matches at 10 bases. V trimming: 4 bases; J trimming: 4 bases; junction bases outside the gene matches: 13. Germline CDR1 and CDR2: SEHNR and FQNEAQ (reference sequence). CDR3 length: 17 amino acids. The CDR3 region is CASSSEESSGSRYEQYF. DNA of the CDR3: TGTGCCAGCAGCTCAGAGGAGTCTAGCGGGAGCAGGTACGAGCAGTACTTC.

The chain uses TRBV28 and TRBJ2-5; D perhaps matches TRBD1 (6 bases). With 5 bases removed from V and 2 bases from J, the gap between germline ends came to 12 bases. The CDR3 is 14 amino acids. Germline values: CDR1 MDHEN, CDR2 SYDVKM. The CDR3 DNA is TGTGCCAGCAGTCCCCGACAGGCACAAGAGACCCAGTACTTC. Amino acid sequence: CASSPRQAQETQYF.

In its sample, this clone was seen a few times. This chain links TRBV2 with TRBJ2-7; 8 nucleotides match TRBD2. V shed 3 bases and J 1 base; nucleotides not matched to a gene: 8. CDR1 and CDR2 from the germline V gene are SNHLY and FYNNEI. The CDR3 contains 16 residues. CDR3 loop: CASSETSDVRSYEQYF. The CDR3 nucleotides read TGTGCCAGCAGTGAGACTAGCGACGTAAGGTCCTACGAGCAGTACTTC.

The chain uses TRBV6-1 and TRBJ2-1, with D possibly being TRBD2 (6 bases). With 3 bases removed from V and 0 bases from J, the gap between germline ends came to 9 bases. CDR3 length: 15 residues. CDR1 MNHNS and CDR2 SASEGT come from the germline V gene. The CDR3 DNA is TGTGCCAGCAGTGAGGAGGGGATCTCCTACAATGAGCAGTTCTTC. Amino acid sequence: CASSEEGISYNEQFF.

This sequence joins TRBV30 and TRBJ2-7; no firm D call. This CDR3 is 14 amino acids long. Germline V gene data show CDR1 as GTSNPN and CDR2 as SVGIG (reference sequence). The V end lost 0 bases, the J end lost 3 bases, and 12 bases lay between the germline ends. In DNA, the CDR3 is TGTGCCTGGAGTGTAGGAGAGTGGGACTACGAGCAGTACTTC. Translated: CAWSVGEWDYEQYF.

This clone appeared once. CDR3 sequence reads: CASSTQGRGYEQYF. CDR3 coding DNA: TGTGCCAGCAGTACCCAGGGGAGGGGGTACGAGCAGTACTTC. V and J are TRBV28 and TRBJ2-7; weak D call: TRBD2 (7 bases). Germline CDR1 reads MDHEN; CDR2 reads SYDVKM. This CDR3 spans 14 amino acids. Trimming cost V 5 bases and J 4 bases, with 15 bases left between them.

The chain combines TRBV7-8 with TRBJ2-1; D may correspond to TRBD1 or TRBD2 (5 bases each). The germline V and J ends were trimmed by 5 bases and 7 bases, with 21 bases remaining between them. The CDR3 runs to 16 residues. Germline assignment: CDR1 SGHVS and CDR2 FQNEAQ. The CDR3 reads CASSVTVFGGGNEQFF. The CDR3 region has the DNA TGTGCCAGCAGCGTGACCGTGTTTGGGGGTGGTAATGAGCAGTTCTTC.

This sequence joins TRBV25-1 and TRBJ2-5; D could derive from TRBD1 or TRBD2 (5 bases each). The CDR3 contains 13 residues. V lost 3 bases to trimming and J lost 5 bases, with 10 bases between them. CDR1 is MGHDK and CDR2 is SYGVNS in the germline V gene. The CDR3 spells CASSDHWGETQYF. The CDR3 bases are TGTGCCAGCAGTGATCATTGGGGGGAGACCCAGTACTTC.

A note on this clone: A junction boundary mismatches the germline segment, possibly from a read error. The chain recombines TRBV7-2 with TRBJ2-7; a weak D match, TRBD2 (5 bases). The CDR3 runs to 15 residues. Germline CDR1 reads SGHTA; CDR2 reads FQGNSA. The CDR3 protein is CASSSPGNNLGERYF. The CDR3 bases are TGTGCCAGCAGCTCCCCGGGAAATAACCTCGGCGAGCGGTACTTC.

As concerns this clone: This sequence is one base from a far larger clone and is likely a read error. This rearrangement joins TRBV4-2 to TRBJ2-7; tentatively, D is TRBD1 (5 bases). The CDR3 runs to 15 residues. Trimming took off 4 bases at V and 2 bases at J, with 15 bases between the two ends. The germline gives CDR1 LGHNA, CDR2 YNFKEQ. The CDR3 region is CASSRNVETAYEQYF. The CDR3 DNA reads as TGTGCCAGCAGCCGCAACGTTGAGACAGCCTACGAGCAGTACTTC.